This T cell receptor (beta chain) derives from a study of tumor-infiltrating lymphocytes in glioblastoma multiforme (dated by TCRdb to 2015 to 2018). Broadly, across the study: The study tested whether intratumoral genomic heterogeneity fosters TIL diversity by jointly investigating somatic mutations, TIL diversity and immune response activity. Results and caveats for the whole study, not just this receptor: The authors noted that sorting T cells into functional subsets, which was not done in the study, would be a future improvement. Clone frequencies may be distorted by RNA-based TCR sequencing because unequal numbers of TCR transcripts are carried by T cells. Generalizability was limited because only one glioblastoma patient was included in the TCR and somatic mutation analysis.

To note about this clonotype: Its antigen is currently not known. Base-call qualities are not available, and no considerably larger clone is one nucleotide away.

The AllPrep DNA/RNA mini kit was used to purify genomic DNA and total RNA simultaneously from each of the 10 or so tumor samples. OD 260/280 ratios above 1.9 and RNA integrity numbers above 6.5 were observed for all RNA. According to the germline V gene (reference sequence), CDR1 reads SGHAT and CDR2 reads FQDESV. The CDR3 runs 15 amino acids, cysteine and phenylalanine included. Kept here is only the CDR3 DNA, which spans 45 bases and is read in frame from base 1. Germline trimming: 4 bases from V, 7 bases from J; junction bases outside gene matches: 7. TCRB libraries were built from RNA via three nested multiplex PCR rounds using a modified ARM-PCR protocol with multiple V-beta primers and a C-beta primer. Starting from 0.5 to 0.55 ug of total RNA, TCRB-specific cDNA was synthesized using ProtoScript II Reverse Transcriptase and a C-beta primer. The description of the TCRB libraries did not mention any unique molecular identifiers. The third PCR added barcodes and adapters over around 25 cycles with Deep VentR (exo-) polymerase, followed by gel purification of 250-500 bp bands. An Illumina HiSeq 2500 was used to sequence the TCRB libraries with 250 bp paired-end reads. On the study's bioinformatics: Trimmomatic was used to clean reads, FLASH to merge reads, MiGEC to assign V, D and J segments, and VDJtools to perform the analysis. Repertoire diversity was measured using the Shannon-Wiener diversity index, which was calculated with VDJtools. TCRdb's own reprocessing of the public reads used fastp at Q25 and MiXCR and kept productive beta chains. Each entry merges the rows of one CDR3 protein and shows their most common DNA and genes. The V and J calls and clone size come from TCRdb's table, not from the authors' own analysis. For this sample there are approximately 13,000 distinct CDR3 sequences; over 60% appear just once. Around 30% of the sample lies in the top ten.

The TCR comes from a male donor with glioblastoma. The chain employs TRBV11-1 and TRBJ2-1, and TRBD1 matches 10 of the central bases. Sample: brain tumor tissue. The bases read TGTGCCAGCAGCTCGACAGGGGGCATGGGGAATGAGCAGTTCTTC. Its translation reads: CASSSTGGMGNEQFF.